This TCR beta chain stems from a study of blood T cell repertoires in COVID-19. Whole-study context: Samples of COVID-19 (acute and convalescent) were obtained from the United States, Italy and Spain. The cDNA or gDNA used as material had been derived from T cells, B-cell-depleted T cells, or PBMCs.

The authors' processing: How many nucleated cells were present was estimated from reference gene primer amplification. The table came from immunoSEQ multiplex PCR; TCRdb's copy has only in-frame clones and leaves some out. V and J calls and clone size are given by that table; D and trimming were obtained from the DNA. The sample shows approximately 200,000 clones, roughly 80% of them seen only once. V trimming: 4 bases; J trimming: 7 bases; junction bases outside the gene matches: 10. The CDR3 has 14 residues. Germline values: CDR1 SGHDT, CDR2 YYEEEE. This rearrangement joins TRBV5-6 to TRBJ1-2; 7 bases map to TRBD1. The sample was peripheral blood. The TCR comes from a woman aged 45 to 65 with acute or convalescent COVID-19. For the CDR3, the DNA is TGTGCCAGCAGCCTAGGACAGGCTGGGATTGGCTACACCTTC. Translated, it gives CASSLGQAGIGYTF.